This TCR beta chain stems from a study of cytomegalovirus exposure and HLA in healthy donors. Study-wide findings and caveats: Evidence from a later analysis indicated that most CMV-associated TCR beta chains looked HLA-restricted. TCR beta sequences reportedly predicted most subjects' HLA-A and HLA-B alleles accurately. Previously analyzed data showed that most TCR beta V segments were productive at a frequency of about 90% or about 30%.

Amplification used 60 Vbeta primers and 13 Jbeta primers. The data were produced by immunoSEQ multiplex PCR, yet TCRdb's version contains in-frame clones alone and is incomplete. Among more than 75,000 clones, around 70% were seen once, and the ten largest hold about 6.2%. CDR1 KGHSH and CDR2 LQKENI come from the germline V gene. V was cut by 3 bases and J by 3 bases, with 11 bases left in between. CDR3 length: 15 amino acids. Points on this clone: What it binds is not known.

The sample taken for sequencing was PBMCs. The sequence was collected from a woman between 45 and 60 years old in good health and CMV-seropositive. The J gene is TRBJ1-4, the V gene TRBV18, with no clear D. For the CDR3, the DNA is TGTGCCAGCTCACCGAACAGCCCCCCTAATGAAAAACTGTTTTTT. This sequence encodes CASSPNSPPNEKLFF.